The clone carrying this TCR beta chain was counted at least ten times. Antigen: not known. The data originate from a study of T-cell reconstitution after alpha-beta-depleted transplantation in children. Findings and caveats of the study: Expanded graft clones numbering several hundred reportedly gave rise to alpha-beta T cells about two months after transplant. Most T-cell counts and diversity one year after the transplant came from T cells that were newly produced.

The library targeted TCRbeta and was prepared with unique molecular identifiers. MiXCR was run by TCRdb on the PCR reads, yielding one entry per CDR3 protein. Here the sample spans 450,000 to 550,000 distinct CDR3 sequences, about an eighth being singletons. This CDR3 is built from 14 residues. Germline V CDR1 and CDR2: MNHNS, SASEGT. Trimming at V came to 6 bases and at J to 4 bases, leaving 5 bases not matched to a gene. The V and J genes are TRBV6-1 and TRBJ2-2, with 7 bases fitting TRBD1. The sequence came from a female patient between 2 and 10 years old who had a stem cell transplant for aplastic anemia, so the T cells may come from the graft donor. The source was PBMCs, mostly from graft donor cells, collected 180 days after TCRalphabeta/CD19-depleted stem cell transplant. The CDR3 DNA sequence: TGTGCCAGCAGGGCGGACAGGCCCACCGGGGAGCTGTTTTTT. It is translated as CASRADRPTGELFF.